The 6 T cell receptor beta chains below all came from one sample that was sequenced in a study of T cell changes during pregnancy in multiple sclerosis (dated by TCRdb to the late 2010s). The library was made by the immunoSEQ multiplex PCR assay. TCRdb stores this immuneACCESS table with in-frame sequences only. Part of the clones is absent; in the studies checked, under half of the shortfall reflects unresolved V genes, and no reason is known for the rest. The sample table contains 50,000 or so clones; only one count was recorded for approximately 92% of them. The ten largest clones take up 2% to 2.5% of the sample. Material: peripheral blood, obtained in the third trimester of pregnancy. All receptors derive from a female donor with multiple sclerosis, enrolled in a pregnancy study.

V and J are TRBV9 and TRBJ2-1; 10 nucleotides agree with TRBD2. This CDR3 comprises 14 residues. Germline trimming cut 4 bases from V and 9 bases from J; bases unmatched to any gene: 7. Germline V gene data show CDR1 as SGDLS and CDR2 as YYNGEE. CDR3 bases: TGTGCCAGCAGCCCCAGCGGGAGGGGTGGTGAGCAGTTCTTC. Translation: CASSPSGRGGEQFF.

V usage is TRBV9 and J usage is TRBJ2-1, with 13 bases identical to TRBD2. V dropped 0 bases and J dropped 10; count of bases not matched to a gene: 13. The CDR3 loop spans 18 amino acids. CDR1 SGDLS and CDR2 YYNGEE come from the germline V gene. CDR3 sequence (DNA): TGTGCCAGCAGCGTAGTATCTGGAAGGACTAGCGGGAGAGGAGAGCAGTTCTTC. This gives the protein CASSVVSGRTSGRGEQFF.

This chain connects TRBV7-9 to TRBJ2-5; no reliable D call. The CDR3 consists of 14 residues. Germline V CDR1 and CDR2: SEHNR, FQNEAQ (reference sequence). Trimming removed 3 bases from V and 1 base from J, with 9 bases in between. The CDR3 nucleotides read TGTGCCAGCAGCTTTCCGCGTTTCCAAGAGACCCAGTACTTC. This encodes CASSFPRFQETQYF.

For the CDR3, the DNA is TGTGCCAGCAGCTTATCGGGGACAGGGGCTTCACCCCTCCACTTT. Protein: CASSLSGTGASPLHF. This chain links TRBV7-3 with TRBJ1-6; 10 bases agree with TRBD1. After removal of 2 bases from V and 9 bases from J, the junction contained 4 bases not matched to a gene. Germline CDR1 and CDR2: SGHTA and FQGTGA. CDR3 size: 15 residues.

Only one count was recorded for this clone. The chain joins TRBV19 to TRBJ2-3, with no clear D. The CDR3 covers 15 residues. V dropped 0 bases and J dropped 2 bases, with 9 bases sitting between them. CDR1 and CDR2 from the germline V gene are LNHDA and SQIVND (reference sequence). CDR3 coding DNA: TGTGCCAGTAGTATAGACGACGGGTTCACAGATACGCAGTATTTT. Its protein is CASSIDDGFTDTQYF.

This rearrangement joins TRBV11-1 to TRBJ1-2; D may be TRBD1 (6 bases). Germline V gene sequence: CDR1 SGHAT, CDR2 FQDESV (reference sequence). CDR3 size: 13 residues. With 5 bases removed from V and 4 bases from J, the gap between germline ends came to 11 bases. For the CDR3, the DNA is TGTGCCAGCAGCCACCCGGACAGCTATGGCTACACCTTC. Protein product: CASSHPDSYGYTF.